This is a list of T cell receptor beta chains from one sample in a study of CD8 T cells in ankylosing spondylitis. From the 5' RACE reads, TCRdb called clonotypes with MiXCR, one entry per CDR3 protein. Of under 300,000 distinct CDR3 sequences in the sample, over 9.5% were seen once. The sequenced sample was blood, either unsorted or a sorted T cell fraction (not recorded which). These TCRs come from a male donor with ankylosing spondylitis or in good health (not recorded which). Each CDR3 is given with its conserved first and last residue. Clone size is shown for a subset of rows, as once, few, many or a class of expanded clone.

J: TRBJ2-1; size: many; V: TRBV6-2/TRBV6-3; CDR3: CASPDPVSYNEQFF
J: TRBJ2-3; size: many; V: TRBV5-6; CDR3: CASSSGTGADTQYF
J: TRBJ2-2; size: .; V: TRBV4-1; CDR3: CASSQQPASGTLTVELLF
J: TRBJ1-1; size: .; V: TRBV5-6; CDR3: CASSLPEGYTEAFF
J: TRBJ2-1; size: many; V: TRBV20-1; CDR3: CSAKRGTYNEQFF
J: TRBJ1-3; size: many; V: TRBV4-2; CDR3: CASSPQEATGNTIYF
J: TRBJ2-7; size: many; V: TRBV4-1; CDR3: CASSQFSSYEQYF
J: TRBJ2-2; size: many; V: TRBV4-1; CDR3: CASSPRGSSLAGDITGELFF
J: TRBJ1-5; size: few; V: TRBV2; CDR3: CASSKGGHSNQPQHF
J: TRBJ2-2; size: many; V: TRBV6-1; CDR3: CASRPGQRYYTGELFF
J: TRBJ1-2; size: .; V: TRBV3-1; CDR3: CASGRLPFYGYTF
J: TRBJ2-1; size: few; V: TRBV5-1; CDR3: CASSLNGNEQFF
J: TRBJ2-3; size: .; V: TRBV12-3/TRBV12-4; CDR3: CASSLSGSRPDTQYF
J: TRBJ1-2; size: .; V: TRBV3-1; CDR3: CASSQGMGVGVYGYTF
J: TRBJ2-2; size: .; V: TRBV7-9; CDR3: CASSPHTGELFF
J: TRBJ2-1; size: .; V: TRBV3-1; CDR3: CASSNLYNEQFF
J: TRBJ2-2; size: .; V: TRBV30; CDR3: CAWSLTKTGELFF
J: TRBJ1-5; size: many; V: TRBV5-1; CDR3: CASSPGQGANQPQHF
J: TRBJ2-1; size: many; V: TRBV5-1; CDR3: CASSLDWGGVNEQFF
J: TRBJ2-5; size: few; V: TRBV6-1; CDR3: CASNELATGGETQYF
J: TRBJ2-1; size: many; V: TRBV5-1; CDR3: CASSLGPLNEQFF
J: TRBJ1-2; size: .; V: TRBV30; CDR3: CAWRGNSPGYTF
J: TRBJ1-1; size: many; V: TRBV29-1; CDR3: CSARTGDRTEAFF
J: TRBJ1-5; size: many; V: TRBV4-2; CDR3: CASSQAVDSNQPQHF
J: TRBJ1-1; size: many; V: TRBV29-1; CDR3: CSVEDPIGNTEAFF
J: TRBJ2-1; size: .; V: TRBV7-9; CDR3: CASSLLRLAGNNEQFF
J: TRBJ2-3; size: many; V: TRBV20-1; CDR3: CSARGTSGREDTQYF
J: TRBJ1-1; size: many; V: TRBV20-1; CDR3: CSAPSYGGWTEAFF
J: TRBJ1-2; size: many; V: TRBV30; CDR3: CAWTRDSSNYGYTF
J: TRBJ2-3; size: many; V: TRBV20-1; CDR3: CSATDGPSTDTQYF
J: TRBJ1-4; size: many; V: TRBV4-2; CDR3: CASSQDLRAKLFF
J: TRBJ2-3; size: many; V: TRBV2; CDR3: CATKPGPSTDTQYF
J: TRBJ2-4; size: .; V: TRBV5-1; CDR3: CVSSLAGVENIQYF
J: TRBJ2-1; size: few; V: TRBV20-1; CDR3: CSARDSSGLAGDEQFF
J: TRBJ1-1; size: many; V: TRBV12-3/TRBV12-4; CDR3: CASSFGAQGGEAFF
J: TRBJ2-5; size: few; V: TRBV7-9; CDR3: CASSLPTGRAGETQYF
J: TRBJ2-3; size: .; V: TRBV7-2; CDR3: CASSLGSFTDTQYF
J: TRBJ2-1; size: many; V: TRBV11-2; CDR3: CASSLAIEQFF
J: TRBJ2-3; size: .; V: TRBV20-1; CDR3: CSASAQGTQYF
J: TRBJ1-1; size: few; V: TRBV9; CDR3: CASSAIKEGRGRTEAFF
J: TRBJ2-5; size: many; V: TRBV5-1; CDR3: CASSSGGGETQYF
J: TRBJ2-7; size: few; V: TRBV10-3; CDR3: CAIAPGTGSDEQYF
J: TRBJ1-2; size: many; V: TRBV6-1; CDR3: CASSEFEGLNGYTF
J: TRBJ1-6; size: .; V: TRBV18; CDR3: CASSHGTHSPLHF
J: TRBJ2-1; size: many; V: TRBV20-1; CDR3: CSAGLNLAGGHEQFF
J: TRBJ2-3; size: .; V: TRBV5-1; CDR3: CASASGAGTDTQYF
J: TRBJ2-6; size: many; V: TRBV10-3; CDR3: CAMGTGDGGANVLTF
J: TRBJ2-5; size: many; V: TRBV20-1; CDR3: CSALHQETQYF
J: TRBJ1-1; size: .; V: TRBV29-1; CDR3: CSVGGRDEAFF
J: TRBJ1-5; size: .; V: TRBV10-2; CDR3: CASSEQAFGAQHF
J: TRBJ1-6; size: many; V: TRBV5-1; CDR3: CASSLDSGNSPLHF
J: TRBJ1-1; size: many; V: TRBV15; CDR3: CATSSPDRGVQKAFF